The 28 T cell receptor beta chains presented below share a single source sample, sequenced in a study of CD8 T cells in ankylosing spondylitis. TCRdb re-called the 5' RACE reads through MiXCR, storing one row per CDR3 protein. Among fewer than 550,000 distinct CDR3 sequences listed, about 5.7% were seen once. Study-wide results and caveats: Roughly 8 highly homologous variants made up a TCR beta motif, and this motif appeared characteristic of ankylosing spondylitis blood.

Their antigen targets remain unknown. The sequencing sample was made of blood, either unsorted or a sorted T cell fraction (not recorded which). All receptors come from a male donor with ankylosing spondylitis.

This clonotype occurred many times. The chain carries TRBV7-9 and TRBJ1-2; D not certain. V was shortened by 6 bases and J by 4 bases, with 12 bases between the two germline ends. The CDR3 runs to 13 residues. From germline, CDR1 is SEHNR and CDR2 FQNEAQ (reference sequence). The CDR3 region is CASSHGPRYGYTF. For the CDR3, the DNA is TGTGCCAGCAGTCACGGACCGCGCTATGGCTACACCTTC.

This clonotype appeared many times. The CDR3 protein is CASSLTFGYGYTF. CDR3 coding DNA: TGTGCCAGCAGCTTAACGTTCGGCTATGGCTACACCTTC. This sequence joins TRBV7-9 and TRBJ1-2; D not resolved. The V and J ends lost 2 bases and 4 bases respectively, with 8 bases between them. The length of the CDR3 is 13 residues. CDR1 is SEHNR, CDR2 FQNEAQ, per germline (reference sequence).

This clonotype was observed a handful of times. The V and J genes are TRBV11-2 and TRBJ1-1, with 7 positions matching TRBD1. V was pared by 5 bases and J by 0 bases, with 15 bases of the junction left unmatched. CDR3 length equals 18 residues. Per the germline V gene, CDR1 is SGHAT and CDR2 is FQNNGV. Here the CDR3 DNA reads TGTGCCAGCAGCCCAGTGGGACAGCTAGTTTCAATGAACACTGAAGCTTTCTTT. This sequence encodes CASSPVGQLVSMNTEAFF.

This clonotype showed up many times. The V gene is TRBV20-1, the J gene TRBJ2-7, with 8 bases matching TRBD2. Germline loops: CDR1 DFQATT, CDR2 SNEGSKA (reference sequence). V shed 2 bases, J shed 5 bases, and the junction held 5 bases outside the gene matches. The CDR3 consists of 13 residues. The CDR3 loop reads CSARPRGGHEQYF. CDR3 in DNA: TGCAGTGCTAGACCCCGGGGGGGTCACGAGCAGTACTTC.

This clonotype was seen at least ten times. The chain employs TRBV4-3 and TRBJ2-4; TRBD2 aligns across 10 bases. Germline CDR1 is LGHNA and CDR2 is YSLEER. Unmatched junction bases numbered 11, after V lost 3 bases and J lost 6 bases. This CDR3 contains 17 residues. This CDR3 is CASSQASSGSVGNIQYF. In DNA, the CDR3 is TGCGCCAGCAGCCAGGCGTCTAGCGGGAGTGTTGGAAACATTCAGTACTTC.

Ten or more counts support this clonotype. The chain has TRBV30 and TRBJ2-7, with D tentatively TRBD2 (5 bases). The CDR3 is 15 residues long. Looked up from germline, CDR1 is GTSNPN and CDR2 is SVGIG (reference sequence). Trimming left V 1 base short and J 3 bases short, with 16 bases between. In nucleotides, the CDR3 is TGTGCCTGGAGTGACCCCCCAGCGGCGATCTACGAGCAGTACTTC. Protein sequence: CAWSDPPAAIYEQYF. Using reference TRBV30 and TRBJ2-7 for the parts outside the CDR3, the full variable domain is SQTIHQWPATLVQPVGSPLSLECTVEGTSNPNLYWYRQAAGRGLQLLFYSVGIGQISSEVPQNLSASRPQDRQFILSSKKLLLSDSGFYLCAWSDPPAAIYEQYFGPGTRLTVT.

This clonotype was picked up many times. The gene calls are TRBV6-2 or TRBV6-3 and TRBJ2-7; D is perhaps TRBD1 or TRBD2 (5 bases each). Germline CDR1 reads MNHEY; CDR2 reads SVGEGT. Trimming shortened V by 4 bases and J by 1 base, and 20 bases separated the two germline ends. The CDR3 is 17 residues long. This CDR3 reads CASSFLRDQIGSYEQYF. DNA of the CDR3: TGTGCCAGCAGTTTCCTCCGGGACCAGATCGGATCCTACGAGCAGTACTTC.

This clonotype showed up many times. The chain couples TRBV29-1 to TRBJ1-1, with TRBD1 identical over 7 bases. The trim removed 7 bases at V and 4 bases at J, leaving 6 bases unmatched. There are 12 residues in the CDR3. The germline V gene encodes CDR1 SQVTM and CDR2 ANQGSEA. The CDR3 region has the DNA TGCAGCGCACAGGGGTCGAGCACTGAAGCTTTCTTT. It codes for CSAQGSSTEAFF.

The chain employs TRBV9 and TRBJ2-1, with a weak D call TRBD2 (6 bases). Deletions cut 4 bases from V and 3 bases from J, with 17 bases between. The CDR3 has 16 residues. The V gene's germline CDR1 is SGDLS and CDR2 YYNGEE. The CDR3 sequence: CASSPVGGVVYNEQFF. CDR3 bases: TGTGCCAGCAGCCCGGTCGGAGGGGTAGTCTACAATGAGCAGTTCTTC.

The table lists this clonotype with many counts. This chain links TRBV7-9 with TRBJ2-5, with a weak D call TRBD2 (6 bases). CDR1 is SEHNR, CDR2 FQNEAQ, per germline (reference sequence). This CDR3 contains 14 residues. Trimming shortened V by 4 bases and J by 9 bases, and 18 bases separated the two germline ends. CDR3 region: CASSSSRGNEPQYF. CDR3 coding DNA: TGTGCCAGCAGCTCCTCTCGGGGGAATGAGCCCCAGTACTTC.

Many counts were recorded for this clonotype. The chain couples TRBV7-8 to TRBJ1-2, with 10 bases aligning to TRBD1. Germline V gene lookup returns CDR1 SGHVS and CDR2 FQNEAQ. The CDR3 is 14 residues long. Trimming at V came to 5 bases and at J to 8 bases, leaving 8 bases not matched to a gene. In nucleotides, the CDR3 is TGTGCCAGCAGCCGGGACAGGGGATCGGGCGGCTACACCTTC. This codes for CASSRDRGSGGYTF.

This clonotype was seen many times. The chain uses TRBV6-2 or TRBV6-3 and TRBJ2-4, with D maybe TRBD2 (6 bases). The CDR3 runs to 15 residues. Germline-derived CDR1 and CDR2 are MNHEY and SVGEGT. The V end lost 1 base, the J end lost 3 bases, and 10 bases lay between the germline ends. CDR3 loop: CASSYWGAGKNIQYF. The CDR3 DNA reads TGTGCCAGCAGTTACTGGGGAGCGGGCAAAAACATTCAGTACTTC.

This clonotype was counted ten times or more. The V and J genes are TRBV7-9 and TRBJ2-3, with unresolved D. Germline-derived CDR1 and CDR2 are SEHNR and FQNEAQ (reference sequence). The CDR3 loop spans 15 amino acids. V was trimmed by 6 bases and J by 0 bases, leaving 13 bases between them. CDR3 region: CASRRTESSTDTQYF. CDR3 DNA sequence: TGTGCCAGCAGAAGGACGGAATCGAGCACAGATACGCAGTATTTT.

This clonotype was seen ten or more times. The genes are TRBV28 and TRBJ2-1; D gene unclear. This CDR3 comprises 16 residues. Trimming pared 6 bases from V and 0 bases from J, leaving 15 bases between. In germline, CDR1 is MDHEN, CDR2 SYDVKM. CDR3 in amino acids: CASRGRTFSSYNEQFF. The CDR3 region has the DNA TGTGCCAGCAGAGGACGGACGTTCAGCTCCTACAATGAGCAGTTCTTC.

This clonotype was counted at least ten times. The CDR3 DNA is TGTGCCAGCAGTCCCCCAGGGACAGCCCCCTACGAGCAGTACTTC. Its translation: CASSPPGTAPYEQYF. V usage is TRBV12-3 or TRBV12-4 and J usage is TRBJ2-7, with TRBD1 matching over 7 bases. The CDR3 has 15 amino acids. Unmatched junction bases numbered 9, after V lost 5 bases and J lost 2 bases.

This clonotype was detected many times. V gene TRBV28 combines with J gene TRBJ2-4; TRBD1 or TRBD2 may be the D gene (5 bases each). The length of the CDR3 is 16 residues. From germline, CDR1 is MDHEN and CDR2 SYDVKM. V was trimmed by 4 bases and J by 1 base, leaving 14 bases between them. The DNA for the CDR3 is TGTGCCAGCAGTTCGGGACCGCCGGGGGCCAAAAACATTCAGTACTTC. This sequence encodes CASSSGPPGAKNIQYF.

At least ten counts were recorded for this clonotype. The gene calls are TRBV29-1 and TRBJ2-7; D might be TRBD2 (5 bases). Trimming took off 6 bases at V and 3 bases at J, with 12 bases between the two ends. Per the germline V gene, CDR1 is SQVTM and CDR2 is ANQGSEA. This CDR3 is built from 12 residues. CDR3 nucleotide sequence: TGCAGCGTCACCCACCGGGGCTACGAGCAGTACTTC. Protein sequence: CSVTHRGYEQYF.

The chain couples TRBV7-9 to TRBJ2-5, with 10 bases lining up with TRBD1. V shed 4 bases and J 5 bases; nucleotides not matched to a gene: 13. The CDR3 runs 17 residues. The germline CDR1 and CDR2 sequences are SEHNR and FQNEAQ (reference sequence). CDR3 sequence reads: CASSSLYRDRGGETQYF. CDR3 DNA: TGTGCCAGCAGCTCCCTTTACCGGGACAGGGGTGGCGAGACCCAGTACTTC.

The genes are TRBV3-1 and TRBJ2-7; tentative D call: TRBD1 (5 bases). This CDR3 region has 12 residues. V was trimmed by 3 bases and J by 9 bases, leaving 12 bases between them. Germline V gene sequence: CDR1 LGHDT, CDR2 YNNKEL (reference sequence). The CDR3 reads CASSQGPHAQYF. The CDR3, as DNA: TGTGCCAGCAGCCAGGGGCCCCACGCGCAGTACTTC.

This clonotype was seen at least ten times. The gene calls are TRBV7-2 and TRBJ2-1; D is tentatively TRBD1 or TRBD2 (6 bases each). Germline V CDR1 and CDR2: SGHTA, FQGNSA. With 2 bases removed from V and 2 bases from J, the gap between germline ends came to 16 bases. The CDR3 is 17 amino acids. The CDR3 protein is CASSLRGVTAPYNEQFF. CDR3 DNA sequence: TGTGCCAGCAGCTTAAGGGGGGTAACGGCGCCCTACAATGAGCAGTTCTTC.

This clonotype was detected only a few times. The J gene is TRBJ2-7, the V gene TRBV7-8; no reliable D call. The CDR3 is 13 amino acids. V shed 6 bases and J shed 6 bases, with 15 bases lying between them. Per the germline V gene, CDR1 is SGHVS and CDR2 is FQNEAQ. In DNA form, the CDR3 reads TGTGCCAGCAGTTCAAGGGCCCTCTTCGAGCAGTACTTC. It codes for CASSSRALFEQYF. Full variable domain (remainder filled in from reference TRBV7-8 and TRBJ2-7): GAGVSQSPRYKVAKRGQDVALRCDPISGHVSLFWYQQALGQGPEFLTYFQNEAQLDKSGLPSDRFFAERPEGSVSTLKIQRTQQEDSAVYLCASSSRALFEQYFGPGTRLTVT.

This clonotype has a count of ten or more. The chain joins TRBV6-1 to TRBJ1-1; 7 bases align to TRBD1. CDR1 MNHNS and CDR2 SASEGT come from the germline V gene. This CDR3 region has 13 residues. V dropped 6 bases and J dropped 4; count of bases not matched to a gene: 5. The CDR3: CASRGQSFTEAFF. As DNA, the CDR3 is TGTGCCAGCAGGGGACAGAGTTTCACTGAAGCTTTCTTT.

This clonotype has ten or more counts. The chain couples TRBV7-2 to TRBJ2-7; no definite D call. The CDR3 is 12 amino acids. CDR1 is SGHTA, CDR2 FQGNSA, per germline. Trimming stripped 2 bases from V and 3 bases from J, with 5 bases between. The CDR3 sequence: CASSLLRYEQYF. Written as DNA, the CDR3 is TGTGCCAGCAGCTTACTCCGCTACGAGCAGTACTTC. The full variable domain, completed using reference TRBV7-2 and TRBJ2-7, is GAGVSQSPSNKVTEKGKDVELRCDPISGHTALYWYRQSLGQGLEFLIYFQGNSAPDKSGLPSDRFSAERTGGSVSTLTIQRTQQEDSAVYLCASSLLRYEQYFGPGTRLTVT.

In this sample, this clonotype turned up many times. The chain employs TRBV12-3 or TRBV12-4 and TRBJ2-5, with no clear D. This CDR3 is 14 amino acids long. V dropped 3 bases and J dropped 2 bases, with 10 bases sitting between them. In DNA form, the CDR3 reads TGTGCCAGCAGTTTCCGAGGTTTTCAAGAGACCCAGTACTTC. Its protein is CASSFRGFQETQYF.

The chain uses TRBV19 and TRBJ2-1; TRBD2 aligns across 12 bases. Germline V gene sequence: CDR1 LNHDA, CDR2 SQIVND (reference sequence). Unmatched junction bases numbered 4, after V lost 3 bases and J lost 10 bases. The CDR3 spans 14 residues. CDR3 DNA: TGTGCCAGTAGTATGACTAGCGGGAGACCCGAGCAGTTCTTC. It specifies CASSMTSGRPEQFF.

In its sample, this clonotype was seen a few times. The chain has TRBV28 and TRBJ1-6; TRBD1 matches at 8 bases. The CDR3 totals 18 residues. The germline CDR1 and CDR2 sequences are MDHEN and SYDVKM. Germline trimming cut 5 bases from V and 0 bases from J; bases unmatched to any gene: 9. Here the CDR3 DNA reads TGTGCCAGCAGTCCGACAGGGGAACGGAGCTCCTATAATTCACCCCTCCACTTT. Its protein is CASSPTGERSSYNSPLHF.

In this sample, this clonotype turned up many times. The rearrangement uses TRBV5-6 and TRBJ1-5; D call uncertain. Germline values: CDR1 SGHDT, CDR2 YYEEEE. This CDR3 has 16 residues. V was shortened by 2 bases and J by 1 base, with 13 bases between the two germline ends. CDR3 DNA sequence: TGTGCCAGCAGCTTCTTTGACACGGAAAGCAATCAGCCCCAGCATTTT. Its translation: CASSFFDTESNQPQHF.

This clonotype showed up many times. The V and J genes are TRBV20-1 and TRBJ2-1; 11 bases line up with TRBD2. The V gene end was trimmed by 6 bases and the J gene end by 0 bases; junction bases not matched to a gene: 4. Germline values: CDR1 DFQATT, CDR2 SNEGSKA (reference sequence). This CDR3 is built from 15 residues. The CDR3 DNA sequence: TGCAGTGCCTTACTAGCGGGGGTCTCCTACAATGAGCAGTTCTTC. This encodes CSALLAGVSYNEQFF.